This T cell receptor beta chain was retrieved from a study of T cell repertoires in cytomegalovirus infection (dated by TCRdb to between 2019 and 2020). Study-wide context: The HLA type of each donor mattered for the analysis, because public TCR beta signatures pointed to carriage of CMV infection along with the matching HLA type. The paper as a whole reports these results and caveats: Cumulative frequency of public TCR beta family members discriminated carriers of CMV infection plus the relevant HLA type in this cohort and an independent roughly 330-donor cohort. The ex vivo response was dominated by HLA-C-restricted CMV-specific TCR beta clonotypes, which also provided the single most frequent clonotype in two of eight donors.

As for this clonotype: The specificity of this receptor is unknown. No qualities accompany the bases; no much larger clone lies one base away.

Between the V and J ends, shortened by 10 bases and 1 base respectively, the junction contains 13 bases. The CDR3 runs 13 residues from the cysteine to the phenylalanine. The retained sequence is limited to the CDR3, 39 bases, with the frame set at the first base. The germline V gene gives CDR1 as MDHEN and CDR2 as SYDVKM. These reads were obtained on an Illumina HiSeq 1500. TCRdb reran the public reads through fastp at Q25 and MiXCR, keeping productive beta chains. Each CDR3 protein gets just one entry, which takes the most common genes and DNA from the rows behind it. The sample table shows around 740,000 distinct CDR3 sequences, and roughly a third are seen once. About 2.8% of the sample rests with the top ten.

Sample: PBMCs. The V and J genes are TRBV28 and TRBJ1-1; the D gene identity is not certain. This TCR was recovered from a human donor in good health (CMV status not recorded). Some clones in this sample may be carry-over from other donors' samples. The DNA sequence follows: TGTGCCATCCAGTCACCGGGGAACACTGAAGCTTTCTTT. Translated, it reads CAIQSPGNTEAFF.